Below are 30 T cell receptor beta chains sequenced from a single sample in a study of blood T cell repertoires in COVID-19. Repertoires were generated with immunoSEQ multiplex PCR, while TCRdb's copy carries only in-frame clones and drops some. The sample has roughly 280,000 clones, approximately 88% seen once. Input material: peripheral blood. The receptors come from a man in his forties or fifties with acute or convalescent COVID-19.

The V and J genes are TRBV18 and TRBJ1-5, with TRBD1 as a possible D gene (6 bases). Germline V lookup: CDR1 KGHSH, CDR2 LQKENI. The CDR3 totals 17 residues. V was clipped by 3 bases and J by 7 bases, with 22 bases between them. The CDR3: CASSPSPITGRGQPQHF. CDR3 nucleotides: TGTGCCAGCTCACCCTCCCCAATAACAGGGCGGGGGCAGCCCCAGCATTTT.

This sequence joins TRBV9 and TRBJ2-7, with 9 positions matching TRBD1. Germline trimming cut 7 bases from V and 3 bases from J; bases unmatched to any gene: 5. The CDR3 loop spans 13 amino acids. The V gene's germline CDR1 is SGDLS and CDR2 YYNGEE. CDR3 DNA: TGTGCCAGCGGTCGACAGGGGGGCTACGAGCAGTACTTC. Amino acids: CASGRQGGYEQYF.

The chain carries TRBV19 and TRBJ1-5; D might be TRBD1 (5 bases). Looked up from germline, CDR1 is LNHDA and CDR2 is SQIVND (reference sequence). The CDR3 has 15 residues. V was trimmed by 3 bases and J by 2 bases, leaving 11 bases between them. CDR3 amino acids: CASSIQWGGNQPQHF. In DNA form, the CDR3 reads TGTGCCAGTAGTATTCAATGGGGCGGCAATCAGCCCCAGCATTTT.

The V and J genes are TRBV13 and TRBJ2-7; 7 bases are shared with TRBD1. In germline, CDR1 is PRHDT, CDR2 FYEKMQ (reference sequence). V gave up 2 bases and J gave up 6 bases; unmatched junction bases: 7. This CDR3 contains 14 residues. The DNA of the CDR3 is TGTGCCAGCAGCTTACGACAGGGATTGGCCGAGCAGTACTTC. Translated, it gives CASSLRQGLAEQYF.

The V gene is TRBV19, the J gene TRBJ1-1, with no clear D. V lost 5 bases and J 4 bases, leaving 14 bases between the germline ends. CDR1 is LNHDA, CDR2 SQIVND, per germline (reference sequence). This CDR3 is built from 14 residues. The CDR3 reads CASSAGPFATEAFF. The CDR3 DNA is TGTGCCAGTAGTGCGGGCCCCTTTGCCACTGAAGCTTTCTTT.

V gene TRBV14 combines with J gene TRBJ1-2, with D unresolved. Per germline, CDR1 SGHDN and CDR2 FVKESK. CDR3 size: 13 residues. The V end lost 1 base, the J end lost 4 bases, and 7 bases lay between the germline ends. This chain's CDR3 is CASSQGQRYGYTF. Here the CDR3 DNA reads TGTGCCAGCAGCCAAGGTCAGCGCTATGGCTACACCTTC.

In nucleotides, the CDR3 is TGTGCCACCACTCCGGGAGTAAATGAGCAGTTCTTC. Residues: CATTPGVNEQFF. This rearrangement joins TRBV10-3 to TRBJ2-1; D is possibly TRBD2 (6 bases). CDR3 length equals 12 residues. Germline loops: CDR1 ENHRY, CDR2 SYGVKD. V shed 10 bases and J shed 7 bases, with 14 bases lying between them.

The chain uses TRBV5-1 and TRBJ2-7; 7 bases line up with TRBD1. The V gene end was trimmed by 4 bases and the J gene end by 2 bases; junction bases not matched to a gene: 6. CDR1 and CDR2 (germline): SGHRS, YFSETQ. The CDR3 covers 14 residues. The CDR3, as DNA: TGCGCCAGCAGCCCAGGACAGGACGCCTACGAGCAGTACTTC. Encoded protein: CASSPGQDAYEQYF.

The V call is TRBV2, the J call TRBJ1-2; 9 bases fit TRBD1. Germline-derived CDR1 and CDR2 are SNHLY and FYNNEI. V shed 7 bases and J 5 bases; nucleotides not matched to a gene: 11. CDR3 length: 15 amino acids. CDR3 nucleotide sequence: TGTGCCAGCACAAAAACCGGGGACAGGGCTTATGGCTACACCTTC. It yields the protein CASTKTGDRAYGYTF.

The chain joins TRBV27 to TRBJ2-1, with TRBD1 matching over 8 bases. The CDR3 runs 14 residues. CDR1 is MNHEY and CDR2 is SMNVEV in the germline V gene (reference sequence). V lost 5 bases, J lost 12 bases, and 12 bases stayed unmatched. The CDR3 protein is CASSRDRFGSGQFF. CDR3 nucleotide sequence: TGTGCCAGCAGTCGGGACAGGTTTGGGTCGGGGCAGTTCTTC.

The rearrangement joins TRBV9 to TRBJ1-3; TRBD1 matches at 7 bases. Germline lookup yields CDR1 SGDLS and CDR2 YYNGEE. After removal of 1 base from V and 2 bases from J, the junction contained 9 bases not matched to a gene. The CDR3 spans 17 residues. Written as DNA, the CDR3 is TGTGCCAGCAGCGTAACAACAGGGGAACGAACTGGAAACACCATATATTTT. This encodes CASSVTTGERTGNTIYF.

V gene TRBV5-5 combines with J gene TRBJ2-3, with D possibly matching TRBD2 (7 bases). The CDR3 contains 16 residues. The germline V and J ends were trimmed by 4 bases and 4 bases, with 19 bases remaining between them. CDR1 is SGHKS and CDR2 is YYEKEE in the germline V gene (reference sequence). The CDR3 DNA follows: TGTGCCAGCAGCCCCGGGGGGCAGGGTTGGGCAGATACGCAGTATTTT. It specifies CASSPGGQGWADTQYF.

The rearrangement joins TRBV19 to TRBJ1-5, with 12 bases lining up with TRBD1. Germline values: CDR1 LNHDA, CDR2 SQIVND (reference sequence). The CDR3 consists of 15 residues. The ends lost 5 bases at V and 11 bases at J; junction bases unmatched: 10. CDR3 DNA sequence: TGTGCCAGTAGTGCCGGGACAGGGGGCGCTGGGGCCCAGCATTTT. This encodes CASSAGTGGAGAQHF.

The V and J genes are TRBV9 and TRBJ2-1, with a tentative D call TRBD2 (6 bases). Deletions cut 2 bases from V and 2 bases from J, with 14 bases between. CDR1 is SGDLS, CDR2 YYNGEE, per germline. The CDR3 runs 16 residues. CDR3 sequence: CASSVIGGVTYNEQFF. As DNA, the CDR3 is TGTGCCAGCAGCGTCATAGGAGGGGTAACCTACAATGAGCAGTTCTTC.

At least ten counts were recorded for this clone. The chain couples TRBV15 to TRBJ2-7; 7 bases align to TRBD1. The trim removed 1 base at V and 6 bases at J, leaving 18 bases unmatched. The CDR3 runs 18 residues. Per germline, CDR1 LNHNV and CDR2 YYDKDF (reference sequence). The DNA for the CDR3 is TGTGCCACCAGCAGAGGGGGGATACAGGGGCCCATAAGGTTCGAGCAGTACTTC. Amino acid sequence: CATSRGGIQGPIRFEQYF. The full variable domain, completed using reference TRBV15 and TRBJ2-7, is DAMVIQNPRYQVTQFGKPVTLSCSQTLNHNVMYWYQQKSSQAPKLLFHYYDKDFNNEADTPDNFQSRRPNTSFCFLDIRSPGLGDTAMYLCATSRGGIQGPIRFEQYFGPGTRLTVT.

Only one count was recorded for this clone. The chain recombines TRBV4-1 with TRBJ1-4; TRBD1 matches at 10 bases. With V trimmed by 4 bases and J by 5 bases, 7 bases remained unmatched. The CDR3 totals 16 residues. The germline V gene encodes CDR1 MGHRA and CDR2 YSYEKL. The CDR3 nucleotides read TGCGCCAGCAGCCCAGTTGGGGGACAGGGGAATGAAAAACTGTTTTTT. It encodes CASSPVGGQGNEKLFF.

The V gene is TRBV5-1, the J gene TRBJ1-6, with D possibly matching TRBD1 (5 bases). V lost 0 bases to trimming and J lost 4 bases, with 14 bases between them. The CDR3 has 17 amino acids. Germline assignment: CDR1 SGHRS and CDR2 YFSETQ. Here the CDR3 DNA reads TGCGCCAGCAGCTTGGGCCCAGGGTCCGATTATAATTCACCCCTCCACTTT. Encoded protein: CASSLGPGSDYNSPLHF.

Regarding this clone: The junction differs from germline at one of its ends, possibly a read error. The rearrangement uses TRBV6-1 and TRBJ1-5; D perhaps matches TRBD1 (6 bases). Germline loops: CDR1 MNHNS, CDR2 SASEGT. The CDR3 runs 15 residues. CDR3 protein: CVSSEITGLNQPQHF. In DNA, the CDR3 is TGTGTCAGCAGTGAAATTACAGGGCTGAATCAGCCCCAGCATTTT.

The gene calls are TRBV6-5 and TRBJ2-7; TRBD1 matches at 9 bases. The CDR3 runs 14 residues. Looked up from germline, CDR1 is MNHEY and CDR2 is SVGAGI. Unmatched junction bases numbered 7, after V lost 5 bases and J lost 5 bases. The chain's CDR3 is CASSPQGQGHEQYF. As DNA, the CDR3 is TGTGCCAGCAGTCCACAGGGACAGGGCCACGAGCAGTACTTC.

The rearrangement joins TRBV2 to TRBJ1-1; D remains unclear. The V and J ends lost 9 bases and 1 base respectively, with 12 bases between them. The CDR3 is made up of 13 amino acids. Per germline, CDR1 SNHLY and CDR2 FYNNEI. The CDR3 protein is CASTGAPNTEAFF. Here the CDR3 DNA reads TGTGCCAGTACGGGAGCCCCGAACACTGAAGCTTTCTTT.

V and J are TRBV6-6 and TRBJ1-5; D is perhaps TRBD1 (5 bases). The germline V gene has CDR1 MNHNY and CDR2 SVGAGI (reference sequence). Trimming removed 1 base from V and 4 bases from J, with 14 bases in between. The CDR3 has 16 amino acids. Here the CDR3 reads CASSYYTEGLNQPQHF. The CDR3 nucleotides read TGTGCCAGCAGTTACTATACAGAGGGACTTAATCAGCCCCAGCATTTT.

The chain has TRBV7-9 and TRBJ1-2; D is unclear. Per germline, CDR1 SEHNR and CDR2 FQNEAQ (reference sequence). The V gene lost 5 bases and the J gene lost 1 base, with 11 bases spanning the gap. The CDR3 is 14 amino acids. For the CDR3, the DNA is TGTGCCAGCAGCCCTACCATACTTAACTATGGCTACACCTTC. Protein product: CASSPTILNYGYTF.

This clone was seen only once. This chain uses TRBV18 with TRBJ2-5; 8 nucleotides match TRBD1. Losses at the gene ends were 5 bases for V and 5 bases for J; bases not matched to a gene: 4. The CDR3 consists of 13 residues. Germline lookup yields CDR1 KGHSH and CDR2 LQKENI. CDR3 sequence (DNA): TGTGCCAGCTCATCCTACAGGGGGGAGACCCAGTACTTC. It yields the protein CASSSYRGETQYF.

The chain couples TRBV5-1 to TRBJ2-2, with D maybe TRBD2 (6 bases). This CDR3 contains 14 residues. V was cut by 6 bases and J by 2 bases, with 11 bases left in between. Per germline, CDR1 SGHRS and CDR2 YFSETQ. CDR3 in DNA: TGCGCCAGCACCGGGACTTCTAACACCGGGGAGCTGTTTTTT. This encodes CASTGTSNTGELFF.

This chain links TRBV3-1 (or the pseudogene TRBV3-2) with TRBJ1-2; a weak D match, TRBD1 (6 bases). CDR3 length: 14 amino acids. Germline V gene lookup returns CDR1 LGHDT and CDR2 YNNKEL (reference sequence). Trimming cost V 4 bases and J 7 bases, with 16 bases left between them. CDR3 in DNA: TGTGCCAGCAGCCTCACGGACAGCCCTGGTGGCTACACCTTC. This gives the protein CASSLTDSPGGYTF.

This clone was seen more than once but under ten times. This rearrangement joins TRBV7-8 to TRBJ1-2; the D is unclear. V was cut by 7 bases and J by 4 bases, with 19 bases left in between. Germline-derived CDR1 and CDR2 are SGHVS and FQNEAQ. There are 15 residues in the CDR3. CDR3 sequence reads: CASTPQRVPVYGYTF. CDR3 DNA: TGTGCCAGCACTCCCCAGCGGGTACCGGTCTATGGCTACACCTTC.

V is TRBV11-2 and J is TRBJ2-5; 8 nucleotides align to TRBD1. J gave up 5 bases and V 5 bases, and 7 bases lay outside the gene matches. Germline-derived CDR1 and CDR2 are SGHAT and FQNNGV. The CDR3 extends over 14 amino acids. CDR3 DNA: TGTGCCAGCAGCCTCCGGACAGGGCCGGAGACCCAGTACTTC. The encoded protein is CASSLRTGPETQYF.

The genes are TRBV11-2 and TRBJ1-2; 11 bases are shared with TRBD1. The CDR3 has 14 amino acids. Germline values: CDR1 SGHAT, CDR2 FQNNGV. Unmatched junction bases numbered 4, after V lost 3 bases and J lost 7 bases. The CDR3 is CASSFRTGGFGYTF. CDR3 nucleotide sequence: TGTGCCAGCAGCTTTCGGACAGGGGGCTTTGGCTACACCTTC.

The chain has TRBV7-9 and TRBJ2-1; TRBD2 matches 10 bases. With 5 bases clipped from V and 6 bases from J, the junction kept 10 bases outside the gene matches. Per germline, CDR1 SEHNR and CDR2 FQNEAQ (reference sequence). The CDR3 covers 16 residues. In DNA form, the CDR3 reads TGTGCCAGCAGCGACAATAGCGGGGGGCCCTCCAATGAGCAGTTCTTC. This translates into CASSDNSGGPSNEQFF.

The chain uses TRBV24-1 and TRBJ2-1; TRBD1 might be the D (6 bases). There are 14 residues in the CDR3. In germline, CDR1 is KGHDR, CDR2 SFDVKD. The ends were cut back, 1 base at V and 6 bases at J, with 9 bases in the middle. The CDR3 bases are TGTGCCACCAGTGATTTCACAGGGACCAATGAGCAGTTCTTC. Translating gives CATSDFTGTNEQFF.